The 29 T cell receptor beta chains presented below share a single source sample, sequenced in a study of radiation and T cells in renal cell carcinoma. The method was immunoSEQ multiplex PCR; TCRdb's version includes in-frame clones alone and lacks a portion of them. In the table there are 70,000 to 100,000 clones, 70% to 85% of which are singletons. The time point denotes: baseline pretreatment blood. Treatment here: 15 Gy SBRT to primary tumor, nephrectomy 4 weeks later. This material consisted of blood, taken from a patient whose treatment included radiotherapy and nephrectomy. Receptors were obtained from a man aged 55 to 69 with renal cell carcinoma.

The gene calls are TRBV18 and TRBJ2-7; no reliable D call. Deletions cut 2 bases from V and 0 bases from J, with 11 bases between. The V gene's germline CDR1 is KGHSH and CDR2 LQKENI. This CDR3 has 15 residues. The CDR3 sequence: CASSPRGPSSYEQYF. The CDR3 DNA reads TGTGCCAGCTCACCAAGAGGCCCGAGCTCCTACGAGCAGTACTTC.

The chain employs TRBV28 and TRBJ1-1; D possibly corresponds to TRBD1 (5 bases). Trimming took 0 bases from V and 4 from J, leaving 9 bases between them. The germline V gene encodes CDR1 MDHEN and CDR2 SYDVKM. CDR3 size: 14 residues. The CDR3 spells CASSLWGEGTEAFF. CDR3 bases: TGTGCCAGCAGTTTATGGGGGGAGGGCACTGAAGCTTTCTTT. Using reference TRBV28 and TRBJ1-1 for the parts outside the CDR3, the full variable domain is DVKVTQSSRYLVKRTGEKVFLECVQDMDHENMFWYRQDPGLGLRLIYFSYDVKMKEKGDIPEGYSVSREKKERFSLILESASTNQTSMYLCASSLWGEGTEAFFGQGTRLTVV.

The chain has TRBV7-3 and TRBJ2-1, with D uncertain. The CDR3 is 15 amino acids. Trimming removed 5 bases from V and 6 bases from J, with 17 bases in between. Germline CDR1 SGHTA, CDR2 FQGTGA. CDR3 region: CASSIMTPAGNEQFF. The DNA for the CDR3 is TGTGCCAGCAGCATAATGACCCCGGCTGGCAATGAGCAGTTCTTC.

This clone was seen just once. The chain carries TRBV6-1 and TRBJ2-7; 7 bases agree with TRBD2. This CDR3 has 14 residues. Trimming took 6 bases from V and 1 from J; bases not matched to a gene: 6. Germline CDR1 MNHNS, CDR2 SASEGT. The chain's CDR3 is CASRREGNSYEQYF. CDR3 DNA: TGTGCCAGCAGGAGGGAGGGGAATTCCTACGAGCAGTACTTC.

The J gene is TRBJ2-6, the V gene TRBV5-6; 9 nucleotides line up with TRBD2. The ends lost 0 bases at V and 0 bases at J; junction bases unmatched: 4. The CDR3 is made up of 18 amino acids. Germline values: CDR1 SGHDT, CDR2 YYEEEE. The CDR3 reads CASSLVSGSFSGANVLTF. The CDR3 coding sequence is TGTGCCAGCAGCTTGGTTAGCGGGAGTTTCTCTGGGGCCAACGTCCTGACTTTC.

This clone occurred once. The chain links TRBV4-3 to TRBJ2-7; D gene uncertain. The germline V gene has CDR1 LGHNA and CDR2 YSLEER. This CDR3 has 15 amino acids. Trimming shortened V by 8 bases and J by 3 bases, and 20 bases separated the two germline ends. CDR3 residues: CASREDTSAYYEQYF. The CDR3 bases are TGCGCCAGCCGCGAAGACACCTCGGCGTACTACGAGCAGTACTTC.

The rearrangement joins TRBV7-6 to TRBJ2-7; TRBD2 might be the D (6 bases). Trimming pared 5 bases from V and 4 bases from J, leaving 9 bases between. This CDR3 region has 12 residues. Germline V gene data show CDR1 as SGHVS and CDR2 as FNYEAQ. CDR3 residues: CASSPGSYEQYF. DNA of the CDR3: TGTGCCAGCAGCCCCGGGAGTTACGAGCAGTACTTC. Drawing the rest from reference TRBV7-6 and TRBJ2-7, the complete variable domain is GAGVSQSPRYKVTKRGQDVALRCDPISGHVSLYWYRQALGQGPEFLTYFNYEAQQDKSGLPNDRFSAERPEGSISTLTIQRTEQRDSAMYRCASSPGSYEQYFGPGTRLTVT.

The V and J genes are TRBV9 and TRBJ1-3; D possibly corresponds to TRBD1 (5 bases). V shed 4 bases and J shed 0 bases, with 11 bases lying between them. This CDR3 spans 15 amino acids. Germline V gene data show CDR1 as SGDLS and CDR2 as YYNGEE. The CDR3 region has the DNA TGTGCCAGCAGCCCAGGGAGGCTCTCTGGAAACACCATATATTTT. Protein product: CASSPGRLSGNTIYF.

V and J are TRBV2 and TRBJ2-3; D may match TRBD1 or TRBD2 (6 bases each). Germline-derived CDR1 and CDR2 are SNHLY and FYNNEI. Deletions cut 8 bases from V and 0 bases from J, with 15 bases between. There are 15 residues in the CDR3. The CDR3 coding sequence is TGTGCCAGCCTTCGCCCGGGGGCTAGCACAGATACGCAGTATTTT. Translating it yields CASLRPGASTDTQYF.

This chain uses TRBV4-1 with TRBJ1-6; no clear D gene. Germline loops: CDR1 MGHRA, CDR2 YSYEKL. Trimming cost V 4 bases and J 0 bases, with 13 bases left between them. This CDR3 has 17 residues. The CDR3 sequence: CASSPVERSSYNSPLHF. CDR3 bases: TGCGCCAGCAGCCCCGTGGAGCGGAGCTCCTATAATTCACCCCTCCACTTT.

The chain recombines TRBV5-8 with TRBJ1-2; TRBD1 matches 9 bases. The CDR3 has 16 amino acids. V lost 4 bases, J lost 7 bases, and 14 bases stayed unmatched. Germline CDR1 is SGHTS and CDR2 is YDEGEE. The CDR3 here is CASSVAPGQGLSGYTF. The CDR3 region has the DNA TGTGCCAGCAGCGTGGCCCCGGGACAGGGTTTGAGTGGCTACACCTTC.

V gene TRBV5-8 combines with J gene TRBJ1-2, with TRBD1 identical over 8 bases. In germline, CDR1 is SGHTS, CDR2 YDEGEE. The CDR3 contains 13 residues. With V trimmed by 1 base and J by 8 bases, 4 bases remained unmatched. CDR3 nucleotides: TGTGCCAGCAGCTTGCTCCAGGGGGCAGGCTACACCTTC. It specifies CASSLLQGAGYTF.

CDR3 coding DNA: TGTGCCAGCAGGGCGGGACAGGCCTTTTCCTACGAGCAGTACTTC. Its translation: CASRAGQAFSYEQYF. The V call is TRBV28, the J call TRBJ2-7, with TRBD1 identical over 8 bases. Losses at the gene ends were 6 bases for V and 1 base for J; bases not matched to a gene: 8. Per the germline V gene, CDR1 is MDHEN and CDR2 is SYDVKM. There are 15 residues in the CDR3. Complete variable domain (other parts from reference TRBV28 and TRBJ2-7): DVKVTQSSRYLVKRTGEKVFLECVQDMDHENMFWYRQDPGLGLRLIYFSYDVKMKEKGDIPEGYSVSREKKERFSLILESASTNQTSMYLCASRAGQAFSYEQYFGPGTRLTVT.

The chain carries TRBV10-1 and TRBJ2-5, with a tentative D call TRBD2 (6 bases). This CDR3 is built from 12 residues. Per germline, CDR1 WNHNN and CDR2 SYGVQD (reference sequence). V was trimmed by 2 bases and J by 7 bases, leaving 8 bases between them. The CDR3 spells CASSEGSGTQYF. The CDR3 nucleotides read TGCGCCAGCAGTGAGGGTAGCGGGACCCAGTACTTC.

V is TRBV10-1 and J is TRBJ1-1; D gene unclear. The ends were cut back, 4 bases at V and 3 bases at J, with 9 bases in the middle. The CDR3 totals 13 residues. From germline, CDR1 is WNHNN and CDR2 SYGVQD (reference sequence). CDR3 region: CASSAPYDTEAFF. The CDR3 DNA reads TGCGCCAGCAGTGCCCCCTACGACACTGAAGCTTTCTTT.

The chain uses TRBV15 and TRBJ1-1; D is possibly TRBD1 (6 bases). Deletions cut 0 bases from V and 10 bases from J, with 12 bases between. In germline, CDR1 is LNHNV, CDR2 YYDKDF (reference sequence). The CDR3 has 13 amino acids. The CDR3 DNA is TGTGCCACCAGCAGAGATTGGGGGGCGGTAGCTTTCTTT. Amino acid sequence: CATSRDWGAVAFF.

CDR3: CASMKLGNYGYTF. The CDR3, as DNA: TGTGCCAGCATGAAATTGGGAAACTATGGCTACACCTTC. V is TRBV28 and J is TRBJ1-2; D is unclear. Between the trimmed V and J ends, which lost 7 bases and 2 bases, there was a span of 11 bases. This CDR3 contains 13 residues. The germline CDR1 and CDR2 sequences are MDHEN and SYDVKM.

This clone was detected only a few times. Mismatch with germline at one junction end may stem from a read error. This chain uses TRBV4-1 with TRBJ2-1; D is possibly TRBD2 (6 bases). CDR3 length: 13 amino acids. Germline CDR1 is MGHRA and CDR2 is YSYEKL. CDR3 residues: CASNQNSGNEQFF. In nucleotides, the CDR3 is TGCGCCAGCAACCAAAATAGCGGCAATGAGCAGTTCTTC.

The chain couples TRBV7-2 to TRBJ2-1; D assignment may be TRBD1 or TRBD2 (5 bases each). The CDR3 loop spans 18 amino acids. The germline gives CDR1 SGHTA, CDR2 FQGNSA. Trimming shortened V by 0 bases and J by 2 bases, and 17 bases separated the two germline ends. The CDR3 DNA sequence: TGTGCCAGCAGCTTAGCGCTAATGGCCCCGGGACCCTACAATGAGCAGTTCTTC. Residues: CASSLALMAPGPYNEQFF.

This sequence joins TRBV7-9 and TRBJ2-7, with TRBD1 as a possible D gene (6 bases). The V gene lost 2 bases and the J gene lost 3 bases, with 17 bases spanning the gap. The CDR3 runs to 16 residues. CDR1 and CDR2 from the germline V gene are SEHNR and FQNEAQ (reference sequence). CDR3 sequence reads: CASSLQGNSEVYEQYF. In DNA form, the CDR3 reads TGTGCCAGCAGCTTACAGGGGAATTCTGAGGTCTACGAGCAGTACTTC.

This clone occurred once. The chain uses TRBV7-2 and TRBJ2-7; TRBD2 agrees at 8 bases. The length of the CDR3 is 17 residues. V was clipped by 0 bases and J by 0 bases; unmatched bases: 7. The germline CDR1 and CDR2 sequences are SGHTA and FQGNSA. In nucleotides, the CDR3 is TGTGCCAGCAGCTTAGCAGGCCGAGCGGGGGCCTCCTACGAGCAGTACTTC. Protein product: CASSLAGRAGASYEQYF.

This sequence joins TRBV5-6 and TRBJ1-2; 10 positions agree with TRBD1. After removal of 3 bases from V and 5 bases from J, the junction contained 1 base not matched to a gene. CDR1 is SGHDT and CDR2 is YYEEEE in the germline V gene. CDR3 length: 13 residues. The CDR3 DNA sequence: TGTGCCAGCAGCTGGACAGGGGGTTATGGCTACACCTTC. It specifies CASSWTGGYGYTF.

This clone was seen just once. The chain is built from TRBV5-1 and TRBJ2-2; possibly TRBD1 or TRBD2 for D (5 bases each). V lost 0 bases to trimming and J lost 5 bases, with 11 bases between them. Germline V gives CDR1 SGHRS, CDR2 YFSETQ. The CDR3 is 15 residues long. In DNA form, the CDR3 reads TGCGCCAGCAGCTTGGAGGGGCGAGGGACCGGGGAGCTGTTTTTT. The encoded protein is CASSLEGRGTGELFF. The full variable domain, with the rest looked up from reference TRBV5-1 and TRBJ2-2, is KAGVTQTPRYLIKTRGQQVTLSCSPISGHRSVSWYQQTPGQGLQFLFEYFSETQRNKGNFPGRFSGRQFSNSRSEMNVSTLELGDSALYLCASSLEGRGTGELFFGEGSRLTVL.

This sequence joins TRBV28 and TRBJ2-2; tentatively, D is TRBD2 (6 bases). The germline CDR1 and CDR2 sequences are MDHEN and SYDVKM. V lost 2 bases and J 1 base, leaving 11 bases between the germline ends. The CDR3 extends over 16 amino acids. This CDR3 reads CASSLAGRLNTGELFF. CDR3 nucleotide sequence: TGTGCCAGCAGTTTAGCGGGACGACTGAACACCGGGGAGCTGTTTTTT.

The rearrangement links TRBV4-3 to TRBJ1-4; D possibly corresponds to TRBD1 (6 bases). V lost 0 bases to trimming and J lost 2 bases, with 7 bases between them. CDR1 is LGHNA and CDR2 is YSLEER in the germline V gene. This CDR3 is built from 15 residues. DNA of the CDR3: TGCGCCAGCAGCCAAGACAGGGGTACTAATGAAAAACTGTTTTTT. Its translation: CASSQDRGTNEKLFF.

The chain has TRBV7-3 and TRBJ2-2, with a tentative D call TRBD2 (6 bases). This CDR3 is built from 15 residues. Germline V lookup: CDR1 SGHTA, CDR2 FQGTGA. Trimming left V 3 bases short and J 2 bases short, with 10 bases between. CDR3 region: CASSLQGLNTGELFF. Here the CDR3 DNA reads TGTGCCAGCAGCTTGCAGGGACTCAACACCGGGGAGCTGTTTTTT.

The chain uses TRBV27 and TRBJ2-1; D perhaps matches TRBD2 (5 bases). Germline-derived CDR1 and CDR2 are MNHEY and SMNVEV (reference sequence). V lost 6 bases and J 0 bases, leaving 21 bases between the germline ends. The CDR3 length is 18 residues. The CDR3, as DNA: TGTGCCAGCAGAACTAATGGCGGCGGGCCGACCTCCTACAATGAGCAGTTCTTC. This codes for CASRTNGGGPTSYNEQFF.

The rearrangement links TRBV7-8 to TRBJ2-7; TRBD2 aligns across 8 bases. The CDR3 totals 17 residues. Trimming removed 1 base from V and 0 bases from J; junction bases left unmatched: 8. The germline V gene has CDR1 SGHVS and CDR2 FQNEAQ. CDR3 sequence reads: CASSLVHITSGSYEQYF. The CDR3 DNA reads as TGTGCCAGCAGCTTAGTCCATATCACTAGCGGCTCCTACGAGCAGTACTTC.

V is TRBV4-2 and J is TRBJ2-7, with a possible D match to TRBD2 (6 bases). CDR3 length equals 13 residues. The ends were cut back, 4 bases at V and 6 bases at J, with 13 bases in the middle. CDR1 and CDR2 from the germline V gene are LGHNA and YNFKEQ. The CDR3 coding sequence is TGTGCCAGCAGCCTTAGCGGAGCGGTCGAGCAGTACTTC. Encoded protein: CASSLSGAVEQYF.